This is a list of T cell receptor beta chains from one sample in a study of Graves' ophthalmopathy and Graves' hyperthyroidism. TCRdb reprocessed the multiplex PCR reads via MiXCR and lists one record per CDR3 protein. The sample comprises about 230,000 distinct CDR3 sequences, 40% to 50% of which are singletons, and roughly 50% rests with the top ten. Source material: peripheral blood. All receptors derive from an adult man with Graves' ophthalmopathy. Both conserved end residues are part of each CDR3. D genes are given only for firm matches. Clone size is shown for a subset of rows, as once, few, many or a class of expanded clone.

>TRBJ1-5|TRBV15|.|.
TGTGCCACCAGCAGAGATCTACCAGGGACACCCCGAAGCAATCAGCCCCAGCATTTT
CATSRDLPGTPRSNQPQHF
>TRBJ2-7|TRBV6-5|TRBD2|.
TGTGCCAGCAAGACCGCTAGCGGTTCGTCCTACGAGCAGTACTTC
CASKTASGSSYEQYF
>TRBJ2-7|TRBV12-3/TRBV12-4|.|few
TGTGCCAGCAGTTTGGGGGTCCGCTCCTACGAGCAGTACTTC
CASSLGVRSYEQYF
>TRBJ2-7|TRBV9|.|.
TGCGCCAGCACCCTACCCGGGTCCTACGAGCAGTACTTC
CASTLPGSYEQYF
>TRBJ2-7|TRBV24-1|.|.
TGTGCCACCCCCTACAGGGTCTCCTACGAGCAGTACTTC
CATPYRVSYEQYF
>TRBJ1-1|TRBV7-9|.|few
TGTGCCAGCAGCTTAGGGACAACAACTGAAGCTTTCTTT
CASSLGTTTEAFF
>TRBJ1-2|TRBV5-1|.|.
TGCGCCAGCAGCTTGGGATGGGCAGATCGATGGGGCTACACCTTC
CASSLGWADRWGYTF
>TRBJ1-2|TRBV5-1|TRBD1|.
TGCGCCAGCAGCCTGACAGGGAATGGCTACACCTTC
CASSLTGNGYTF
>TRBJ2-5|TRBV7-2|TRBD2|.
TGTGCCAGCAGCTTAGAATCTAGCGGGGGGGCTGAGACCCAGTACTTC
CASSLESSGGAETQYF
>TRBJ2-7|TRBV20-1|.|.
TGCAGTGCTCGCAAGACAGACCGACTTCCCTACGAGCAGTACTTC
CSARKTDRLPYEQYF
>TRBJ2-3|TRBV9|.|few
TGTGCCAGCAGCGTAGCCTCCGGGGGAGGCGATACGCAGTATTTT
CASSVASGGGDTQYF
>TRBJ1-2|TRBV19|TRBD1|few
TGTGCCAGTAGGCCGGGACAGGGGGCATATGGCTACACCTTC
CASRPGQGAYGYTF
>TRBJ1-1|TRBV10-3|.|.
TGTGCCATCAGTTACGAGGGAGGAACTGAAGCTTTCTTT
CAISYEGGTEAFF
>TRBJ1-1|TRBV5-1|TRBD1|.
TGCGCCAGCAGCGAACCGGGACAGGTGAACACTGAAGCTTTCTTT
CASSEPGQVNTEAFF
>TRBJ2-6|TRBV24-1|.|.
TGTGCCACCAGTGATTTAGCCCCACCTGGGGCCAACGTCCTGACTTTC
CATSDLAPPGANVLTF
>TRBJ2-5|TRBV24-1|TRBD2|.
TGTGCCACCAGTGACCCGGGAGGGAACCAAGAGACCCAGTACTTC
CATSDPGGNQETQYF
>TRBJ1-1|TRBV10-3|TRBD1|.
TGTGCCATCAGTTTACAGGGGAATACTGAAGCTTTCTTT
CAISLQGNTEAFF
>TRBJ2-5|TRBV12-3/TRBV12-4|TRBD2|.
TGTGCCAGCAGTCAGGGCGGGGGGGATGAGACCCAGTACTTC
CASSQGGGDETQYF
>TRBJ1-1|TRBV11-2|TRBD1|.
TGTGCCAGCAGCGAGGGGACAGTGGGGAACACTGAAGCTTTCTTT
CASSEGTVGNTEAFF
>TRBJ2-7|TRBV9|.|few
TGTGCCAGCAGCGTAGGGGGAGTGGGGGCCCGTGAGCAGTACTTC
CASSVGGVGAREQYF
>TRBJ2-7|TRBV5-1|.|.
TGCGCCAGCAGCATTCTACAGGGAGGGGACGAGCAGTACTTC
CASSILQGGDEQYF
>TRBJ2-2|TRBV10-3|TRBD1|.
TGTGCCATCACCGAGCGGACAGGGACCGGGGAGCTGTTTTTT
CAITERTGTGELFF
>TRBJ2-5|TRBV12-3/TRBV12-4|.|many
TGTGCCAGCAGTTTCCGAGGAGGGGAGACCCAGTACTTC
CASSFRGGETQYF
>TRBJ2-7|TRBV6-1|.|.
TGTGCCAGCAGTCGGGATGTCTACGAGCAGTACTTC
CASSRDVYEQYF
>TRBJ1-5|TRBV7-6|.|few
TGTGCCAGCAGCCCACAGGGCTATAGCAATCAGCCCCAGCATTTT
CASSPQGYSNQPQHF
>TRBJ2-5|TRBV11-1|.|.
TGTGCCAGCAGCCCCGGGACGGTTCAAGAGACCCAGTACTTC
CASSPGTVQETQYF
>TRBJ2-6|TRBV10-2|TRBD2|once
TGCGCCAGCAGTCCGGCGGGGGTTAACTCTGGGGCCAACGTCCTGACTTTC
CASSPAGVNSGANVLTF
>TRBJ2-5|TRBV19|.|.
TGTGCCAGTAGTATGGAGGAGGGAGAGACCCAGTACTTC
CASSMEEGETQYF
>TRBJ1-4|TRBV7-2|.|.
TGTGCCAGCAGCTTAAGGGGCAGGGGTGCAACTAATGAAAAACTGTTTTTT
CASSLRGRGATNEKLFF
>TRBJ2-7|TRBV20-1|.|few
TGCAGTGCTAGAGTCGGGTCGAAGGACGAGCAGTACTTC
CSARVGSKDEQYF
>TRBJ1-2|TRBV29-1|.|.
TGCAGCGTTGAGGGCAGCCTCTATGGCTACACCTTC
CSVEGSLYGYTF
>TRBJ1-4|TRBV9|.|.
TGTGCCAGCAGTTCACAGAGGCATAATGAAAAACTGTTTTTT
CASSSQRHNEKLFF
>TRBJ2-7|TRBV2|.|few
TGTGCCAGCAGCGCAAGGACGGCCTTTGGCTCCTACGAGCAGTACTTC
CASSARTAFGSYEQYF
>TRBJ1-1|TRBV6-6|TRBD1|few
TGTGCCAGCAGTACCCCGGACAGGGAGGGCACTGAAGCTTTCTTT
CASSTPDREGTEAFF
>TRBJ1-2|TRBV29-1|.|few
TGCAGCGTTGATGGGGACACAGCTAACTATGGCTACACCTTC
CSVDGDTANYGYTF
>TRBJ2-7|TRBV10-3|.|.
TGTGCCGAACACCCGGGAAACGAGCAGTACTTC
CAEHPGNEQYF
>TRBJ2-5|TRBV5-1|TRBD1|.
TGCGCCAGCAGCACGACAGGGCTGGGGACCCAGTACTTC
CASSTTGLGTQYF
>TRBJ1-2|TRBV2|.|few
TGTGCCAGCACGGACAGTGGAGACACCTTC
CASTDSGDTF
>TRBJ2-2|TRBV10-3|.|.
TGTGCCAGCAGTGGGAGGGGGATCGGGGAGCTGTTTTTT
CASSGRGIGELFF
>TRBJ2-7|TRBV6-5|TRBD2|.
TGTGCCAGCAGTTACTTGGCTAGCGGGTTCTCCTACGAGCAGTACTTC
CASSYLASGFSYEQYF
>TRBJ1-1|TRBV29-1|.|many
TGCAGCGTTGTCCCAGGGGCAGGGAAAAAGGGCACTGAAGCTTTCTTT
CSVVPGAGKKGTEAFF
>TRBJ2-7|TRBV6-2/TRBV6-3|TRBD1|.
TGTGCCAGCAGTTCTTACGGGACAGGGGGCGACGAGCAGTACTTC
CASSSYGTGGDEQYF
>TRBJ1-6|TRBV7-9|TRBD1|.
TGTGCCGGCAGCTGGGGACAGAATAATTCACCCCTCCACTTT
CAGSWGQNNSPLHF
>TRBJ1-4|TRBV10-3|.|.
TGTGCCAGCAGTTACGGCGGGACGAGTGAAAAACTGTTTTTT
CASSYGGTSEKLFF
>TRBJ2-7|TRBV7-9|.|few
TGTGCCAGCAGTCCCCCGGGACTGACCTCCTACGAGCAGTACTTC
CASSPPGLTSYEQYF
>TRBJ1-1|TRBV29-1|.|many
TGCAGCGTGGGGACATACTCAAACACTGAAGCTTTCTTT
CSVGTYSNTEAFF
>TRBJ2-5|TRBV6-5|TRBD2|once
TGTGCCAGCAGTTACTTAATGCTAGCGGGCAGTTTCGCGAAGACCCAGTACTTC
CASSYLMLAGSFAKTQYF
>TRBJ2-7|TRBV29-1|.|.
TGCAGCGTTGAAGGGGAGGGACAGGTGGGGACCTACGAGCAGTACTTC
CSVEGEGQVGTYEQYF
>TRBJ1-3|TRBV20-1|.|.
TGCAGTGCTACGCAGGGACATCTCTCTGGAAACACCATATATTTT
CSATQGHLSGNTIYF
>TRBJ2-7|TRBV6-5|.|many
TGTGCCAGCAGTTACTCGAACGGGCGGGACGAGCAGTACTTC
CASSYSNGRDEQYF
>TRBJ1-1|TRBV29-1|.|many
TGCAGCGTTGAAGAGGCAGATAACACTGAAGCTTTCTTT
CSVEEADNTEAFF
>TRBJ2-5|TRBV10-3|.|few
TGTGCCAGCAGTCAGGGGGGACAGTCGCCACCGTACTTC
CASSQGGQSPPYF
>TRBJ1-2|TRBV7-8|.|.
TGTGCCAGCAGCCCCCATGGGCGGATATACACCTTC
CASSPHGRIYTF
>TRBJ1-1|TRBV10-2|.|.
TGCGCCAGCAGTGAGGACCTGGGGAGGACTGAAGCTTTCTTT
CASSEDLGRTEAFF
>TRBJ2-7|TRBV7-2|.|.
TGTGCCAGCACCGCCGGTTGGGGGGTCGAGCAGTACTTC
CASTAGWGVEQYF
>TRBJ2-7|TRBV7-9|.|.
TGTGCCAGCAGCTTGAAGGGGGGTCCCCTATCCTACGAGCAGTACTTC
CASSLKGGPLSYEQYF
>TRBJ1-4|TRBV29-1|.|.
TGCAGCGTTGGGGAGGGTAAACTGTTTTTT
CSVGEGKLFF
>TRBJ2-7|TRBV7-9|TRBD2|.
TGTGCCAGCAGGCGGGGGGAAATAGAGCAGTACTTC
CASRRGEIEQYF
>TRBJ1-2|TRBV7-9|TRBD1|.
TGTGCCAGCAGCTTTCAGGGGGATTGGGACTATGGCTACACCTTC
CASSFQGDWDYGYTF
>TRBJ1-2|TRBV20-1|.|few
TGCAGTGCTAGAGACCTGGGACGGAGCTATGGCTACACCTTC
CSARDLGRSYGYTF